The next 7 T cell receptor beta chains were all read from a single sample in a study of OX40 agonist ivuxolimab in advanced cancers. Using immunoSEQ multiplex PCR, the repertoire was profiled, and TCRdb retains in-frame clones only, with some absent. The sample carries approximately 94,000 clones, 89% recorded once. Sequencing used CD4+ or CD8+ T cells sorted from blood, obtained in a trial of the OX40 agonist ivuxolimab. The receptor source for this set is an adult with an advanced solid tumor such as melanoma, head and neck, liver or kidney cancer.

The chain uses TRBV7-2 and TRBJ2-7; D could derive from TRBD1 or TRBD2 (5 bases each). The CDR3 has 15 residues. The V end was cut by 3 bases, the J end by 3 bases, with 15 bases between. Per the germline V gene, CDR1 is SGHTA and CDR2 is FQGNSA. The CDR3 is CASSFGTASRYEQYF. CDR3 nucleotide sequence: TGTGCCAGCAGCTTCGGGACGGCTTCGCGCTACGAGCAGTACTTC.

The chain uses TRBV10-3 and TRBJ1-2; 7 bases agree with TRBD1. V shed 6 bases and J 1 base; nucleotides not matched to a gene: 11. The CDR3 has 16 residues. CDR1 is ENHRY and CDR2 is SYGVKD in the germline V gene. In nucleotides, the CDR3 is TGTGCCATCAGCCCGGGACAGACCGAGTTTAACTATGGCTACACCTTC. It codes for CAISPGQTEFNYGYTF.

CDR3 residues: CATSRYRGSNQPQHF. CDR3 sequence (DNA): TGTGCCACCAGCAGATATAGGGGGAGCAATCAGCCCCAGCATTTT. This chain joins TRBV15 and TRBJ1-5; TRBD1 is a possible D gene (6 bases). V was pared by 2 bases and J by 1 base, with 9 bases between. This CDR3 spans 15 amino acids. The germline CDR1 and CDR2 sequences are LNHNV and YYDKDF (reference sequence).

The chain has TRBV27 and TRBJ2-3; 12 bases are a match to TRBD2. The V and J ends lost 6 bases and 2 bases, in that order; junction bases with no gene match: 18. The CDR3 extends over 20 amino acids. Germline V gene sequence: CDR1 MNHEY, CDR2 SMNVEV (reference sequence). DNA for the CDR3: TGTGCCAGCAGCCAGAGGGGAACTAGCGGGAGGTTGCTACCCACAGATACGCAGTATTTT. Protein: CASSQRGTSGRLLPTDTQYF.

This chain joins TRBV7-2 and TRBJ2-7; TRBD1 agrees at 7 bases. Unmatched junction bases numbered 9, after V lost 1 base and J lost 9 bases. The CDR3 length is 14 residues. Per germline, CDR1 SGHTA and CDR2 FQGNSA. The CDR3 loop reads CASSLEGTVPRQYF. The CDR3 DNA follows: TGTGCCAGCAGCTTAGAGGGGACAGTCCCTCGGCAGTACTTC.

This clone has just one count. The chain combines TRBV27 with TRBJ1-1; unclear D gene. V was trimmed by 4 bases and J by 4 bases, leaving 19 bases between them. CDR1 and CDR2 from the germline V gene are MNHEY and SMNVEV (reference sequence). The CDR3 is 16 residues long. The CDR3 spells CASSSPGRSKGTEAFF. In nucleotides, the CDR3 is TGTGCCAGCAGTTCGCCAGGACGGAGCAAGGGCACTGAAGCTTTCTTT.

This clone occurred once. This rearrangement joins TRBV5-1 to TRBJ2-2; D is undetermined. Trimming removed 0 bases at V and 4 bases at J, with 7 bases between. The CDR3 is made up of 14 amino acids. Germline CDR1 reads SGHRS; CDR2 reads YFSETQ. The CDR3 loop reads CASSLGFLTGELFF. DNA of the CDR3: TGCGCCAGCAGCTTGGGGTTCCTCACCGGGGAGCTGTTTTTT. The whole variable domain, filled in from reference TRBV5-1 and TRBJ2-2, reads KAGVTQTPRYLIKTRGQQVTLSCSPISGHRSVSWYQQTPGQGLQFLFEYFSETQRNKGNFPGRFSGRQFSNSRSEMNVSTLELGDSALYLCASSLGFLTGELFFGEGSRLTVL.